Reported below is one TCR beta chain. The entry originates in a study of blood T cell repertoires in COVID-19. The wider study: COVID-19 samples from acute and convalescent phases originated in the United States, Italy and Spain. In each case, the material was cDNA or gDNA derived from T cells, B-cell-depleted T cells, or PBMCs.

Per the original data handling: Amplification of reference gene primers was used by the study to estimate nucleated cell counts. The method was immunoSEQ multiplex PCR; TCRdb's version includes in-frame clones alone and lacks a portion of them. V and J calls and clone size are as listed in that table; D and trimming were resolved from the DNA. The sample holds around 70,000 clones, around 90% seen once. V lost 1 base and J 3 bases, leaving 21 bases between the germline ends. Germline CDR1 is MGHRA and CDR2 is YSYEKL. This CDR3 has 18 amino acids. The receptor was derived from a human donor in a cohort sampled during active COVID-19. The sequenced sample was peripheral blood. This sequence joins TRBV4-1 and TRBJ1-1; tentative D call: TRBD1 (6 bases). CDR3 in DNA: TGCGCCAGCAGCCAAGCAACACCATCACAGGGTGGGGACACTGAAGCTTTCTTT. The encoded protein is CASSQATPSQGGDTEAFF.